This paragraph reports one TCR beta chain. The ends lost 4 bases at V and 0 bases at J; junction bases unmatched: 6. There are 16 residues in the CDR3. CDR1 and CDR2 (germline): SGHTS, YDEGEE. The sample is drawn from a study of blood T cell repertoires in COVID-19. Across the study: Both acute and convalescent COVID-19 samples were obtained from the United States, Italy and Spain.

Original analysis: For nucleated cells, counts were estimated from reference gene primer amplification. TCRdb's copy holds only in-frame clones and misses some; the assay was immunoSEQ multiplex PCR. V and J calls and clone size are copied from that table; D and trimming were computed from the DNA. Of tens of thousands of clones listed, approximately 90% are singletons. Source material: peripheral blood. This TCR came from a man aged 50 or older with acute or convalescent COVID-19. The chain links TRBV5-8 to TRBJ2-4; TRBD1 matches at 8 bases. DNA for the CDR3: TGTGCCAGCAGCCCCGGACAGGGCGTAGCCAAAAACATTCAGTACTTC. Residues: CASSPGQGVAKNIQYF.